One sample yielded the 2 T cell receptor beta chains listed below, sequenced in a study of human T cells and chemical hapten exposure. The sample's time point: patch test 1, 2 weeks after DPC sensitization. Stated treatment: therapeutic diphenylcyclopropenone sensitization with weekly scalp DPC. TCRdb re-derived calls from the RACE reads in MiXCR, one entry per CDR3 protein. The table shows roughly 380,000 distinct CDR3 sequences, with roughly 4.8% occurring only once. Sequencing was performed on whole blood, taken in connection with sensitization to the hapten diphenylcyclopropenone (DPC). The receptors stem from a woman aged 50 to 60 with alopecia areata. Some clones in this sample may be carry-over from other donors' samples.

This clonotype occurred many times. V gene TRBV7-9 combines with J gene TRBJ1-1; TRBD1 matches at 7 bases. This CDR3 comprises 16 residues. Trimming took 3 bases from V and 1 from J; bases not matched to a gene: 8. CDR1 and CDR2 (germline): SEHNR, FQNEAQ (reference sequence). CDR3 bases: TGTGCCAGCAGCTTGACAGGGACGTACCGGAACACTGAAGCTTTCTTT. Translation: CASSLTGTYRNTEAFF.

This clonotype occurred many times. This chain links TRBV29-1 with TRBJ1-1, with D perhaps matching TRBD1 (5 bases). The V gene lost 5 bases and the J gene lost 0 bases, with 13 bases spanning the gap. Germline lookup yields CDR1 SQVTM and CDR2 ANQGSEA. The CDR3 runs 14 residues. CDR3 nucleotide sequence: TGCAGCGTTAAGGGGCTGACGGTGAACACTGAAGCTTTCTTT. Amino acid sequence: CSVKGLTVNTEAFF.